This TCR beta chain was observed in a study of shared clonotypes between healthy human individuals (dated by TCRdb to between 2020 and 2021). Notes on the research overall: The cohort included a few men and a couple of women between 18 and 49 years of age. To estimate repertoire size and how much clonotype sharing occurs between individuals, the study deeply sequenced the blood TCR repertoires of roughly 5 healthy adults. For each donor, three plates each were used for CD4 naive and CD4 memory, two plates were used for CD8 naive, and one plate was used for CD8 memory. To increase sequencing depth and limit assay-specific biases, TCR repertoire library preparation and sequencing were carried out by different laboratories using diverse techniques. Each donor's leukapheresis produced roughly between roughly 0.85 and 9.5 billion PBMCs.

On the study overall, not on this receptor specifically: Incomplete sequencing was indicated by rarefaction of sorted-subset datasets, despite the large sequencing depth. Pairwise subsampling led to the expectation that sequencing depth would affect the degree of clonotype sharing among donors. Naive subsets generally had larger estimated clonotype richness than memory subsets did. Sampling was restricted to blood, and TCR repertoires in tissues likely differ from the TCR repertoires found in blood. Compared with non-shared clonotypes, clonotypes shared by all four sorted-subset donors had higher generation probabilities. The small number of donors limited the genetic and exposure-history diversity represented. Sharing across four donors was observed for roughly 5.4% of naive CD4, about 4% of naive CD8, over 2% of memory CD4, and around 0.44% of memory CD8 clonotypes.

The donors were healthy, HIV-negative adults with no recently reported acute infections or vaccinations. Every donor was a Caucasian adult residing in Nashville, Tennessee, USA. CD4+ T cells were enriched through magnetic negative selection, after which naive cells were positively selected on CD45RA and the remaining negative fraction served as the memory subset. Blood was collected by leukapheresis, and PBMCs were isolated by Ficoll-Histopaque density gradient centrifugation and then cryopreserved in liquid nitrogen vapor phase. Analytical flow cytometry was used to check the purity and quantity of every magnetically sorted T cell population. Each sorted fraction had its genomic DNA isolated and then quantified by UV absorbance on a Nanodrop 2000c. CDR1 and CDR2, per the germline V gene (reference sequence), are GTSNPN and SVGIG. Germline trimming: 0 bases from V, 2 bases from J; junction bases outside gene matches: 7. The CDR3 starts with the cysteine, ends with the phenylalanine, and has 15 residues. The CDR3 DNA has 45 bases and is translated from base 1.

Of note for this clone: What this receptor recognizes is not known. Base qualities are not provided; no much larger clone lies one nucleotide away.

Using the deep immunoSEQ assay, multiplex PCR amplified TCR CDR3 regions from genomic DNA. For each cell subset, the extracted genomic DNA was distributed evenly across all wells of several immunoSEQ 96-well plates, and each plate served as one replicate. Each replicate PCR for sorted subsets received 150 to 250 ng genomic DNA, equal to about 30,000 T cell genomes. Purified libraries were measured with a Qubit 3.0 fluorometer, size-checked on a Bioanalyzer 2100, and measured again with the KAPA Library Quantification kit. A separate single-read 150-cycle Illumina NextSeq 550 flow cell was used to sequence each immunoSEQ 96-well plate. The study's processing was this. Because the immunoSEQ output included only junctional sequences and no quality scores, the filtering could not be the same as the filtering used for full-length reads. To assign V/J genes and CDR3, sequences were annotated against IMGT germline references using PyIR, a Python wrapper for IgBLAST v1.9. Reads were removed for weak V/J assignments (E-value above 1e-6), missing CDR3, stop codons, out-of-frame junctions, or ambiguous translated residues. A V3J clonotype was defined by an identical inferred V gene, J gene, and CDR3 amino acid sequence. Percentage overlap between repertoires was computed as shared unique clonotypes divided by the size of the smaller repertoire. Three approaches were used to assess repertoire richness: RTK rarefaction, the Chao1 estimator, and Recon v2.1 estimates of unobserved clonotypes. For all TCRbeta clonotypes obtained by the gDNA method from a handful of donors, generation probabilities were computed with OLGA. TCRdb stores this immuneACCESS table with in-frame sequences only. Part of the clones is absent; in the studies checked, under half of the shortfall reflects unresolved V genes, and no reason is known for the rest. For V, J and clone size, that table is used; D and trimming come from the DNA. The table for this sample lists about 2.3 million clones; about 90% of them were counted only once. The top ten clones comprise around 0.35% of the sample.

The chain is made from TRBV30 and TRBJ2-7, and TRBD1 aligns with 7 junction nucleotides. The sequence was obtained from a man younger than 35 in good health. Some clones in this sample may be carry-over from other donors' samples. Sequencing was done on a sample of naive CD4+ T cells from PBMCs. Read against the paper, the sample's cell subset or site label means: CD45RA+ positively selected. The CDR3: CAWSVGRGSPYEQYF. The DNA sequence is given as TGTGCCTGGAGTGTTGGCAGGGGGTCCCCCTACGAGCAGTACTTC.